This T cell receptor beta chain was recovered during a study of blood T cell repertoires in COVID-19. CDR3 length: 12 amino acids. The germline V gene has CDR1 SGHNT and CDR2 YYREEE (reference sequence). V lost 3 bases to trimming and J lost 6 bases, with 7 bases between them. Sequencing used immunoSEQ multiplex PCR; TCRdb keeps in-frame clones, though not all of them. This sample has around 270,000 clones, with approximately 89% found just once. The specimen was PBMCs or T cells enriched from blood (not recorded which). The sequence derives from a woman aged 40 to 50 who had been exposed to COVID-19. J is TRBJ1-5 and V is TRBV5-4, with a possible D match to TRBD1 (5 bases). The CDR3 loop is CASSSQGQPQHF. CDR3 DNA: TGTGCCAGCAGCTCCCAGGGTCAGCCCCAGCATTTT.